Below are 17 T cell receptor beta chains sequenced from a single sample in a study of siplizumab effects on memory and regulatory T cells. Libraries were prepared by immunoSEQ multiplex PCR; TCRdb keeps only in-frame clonotypes and omits some of them. The sample includes some 100,000 clones, roughly nine tenths of them seen just once. Sequences were obtained from Tregs sorted from blood. Receptors originate from a human donor in good health.

This chain uses TRBV9 with TRBJ1-5; 8 bases align to TRBD1. CDR1 is SGDLS and CDR2 is YYNGEE in the germline V gene. The J segment lost 6 bases and the V segment lost 0 bases, leaving 2 bases of the junction unmatched. This CDR3 comprises 14 residues. The CDR3 region is CASSVGTGRQPQHF. The CDR3 coding sequence is TGTGCCAGCAGCGTAGGGACAGGGCGTCAGCCCCAGCATTTT.

CDR3 bases: TGTGCCAGCAGCTCACTTGGGCCCAGGGGCTCACCCCTCCACTTT. It codes for CASSSLGPRGSPLHF. This chain joins TRBV7-2 and TRBJ1-6; TRBD1 is a possible D gene (6 bases). Per the germline V gene, CDR1 is SGHTA and CDR2 is FQGNSA. V dropped 4 bases and J dropped 10 bases, with 17 bases sitting between them. This CDR3 has 15 residues.

The count of this clone is one. The V call is TRBV27, the J call TRBJ2-6; the D gene could be TRBD1 or TRBD2 (6 bases each). This CDR3 has 16 residues. Trimming cost V 1 base and J 2 bases, with 9 bases left between them. The germline V gene has CDR1 MNHEY and CDR2 SMNVEV (reference sequence). The CDR3 DNA sequence: TGTGCCAGCAGTTTATTCCGGGGGCCTGGGGCCAACGTCCTGACTTTC. Protein sequence: CASSLFRGPGANVLTF.

This chain connects TRBV11-2 to TRBJ2-7; TRBD2 agrees at 7 bases. In germline, CDR1 is SGHAT, CDR2 FQNNGV. The CDR3 sequence is 13 residues long. With V trimmed by 2 bases and J by 6 bases, 4 bases remained unmatched. The CDR3 bases are TGTGCCAGCAGCTTACGGGGGGATGGCGAGCAGTACTTC. Its protein is CASSLRGDGEQYF. The full variable domain, with the rest looked up from reference TRBV11-2 and TRBJ2-7, is EAGVAQSPRYKIIEKRQSVAFWCNPISGHATLYWYQQILGQGPKLLIQFQNNGVVDDSQLPKDRFSAERLKGVDSTLKIQPAKLEDSAVYLCASSLRGDGEQYFGPGTRLTVT.

The chain couples TRBV27 to TRBJ1-2, with 8 bases that match TRBD1. The CDR3 covers 17 residues. Unmatched junction bases numbered 13, after V lost 4 bases and J lost 3 bases. Germline V CDR1 and CDR2: MNHEY, SMNVEV (reference sequence). The CDR3 DNA is TGTGCCAGCAGTTCCCTCGGACAGGGCCAACTTCACTATGGCTACACCTTC. It encodes CASSSLGQGQLHYGYTF.

The gene calls are TRBV10-3 and TRBJ2-1, with 10 bases that match TRBD2. Germline V gives CDR1 ENHRY, CDR2 SYGVKD. With V trimmed by 2 bases and J by 7 bases, 2 bases remained unmatched. This CDR3 contains 14 residues. The CDR3 DNA reads TGTGCCATCAGTGAGGCTAGCGGGAGAAATGAGCAGTTCTTC. Its translation is CAISEASGRNEQFF.

V gene TRBV7-3 combines with J gene TRBJ2-3; maybe TRBD2 (7 bases). Germline CDR1 is SGHTA and CDR2 is FQGTGA. The V gene lost 4 bases and the J gene lost 8 bases, with 13 bases spanning the gap. The CDR3 covers 13 residues. The CDR3 reads CASSSARGATQYF. The CDR3 DNA sequence: TGTGCCAGCAGCTCCGCCCGGGGGGCTACGCAGTATTTT. The complete variable domain, with remaining parts taken from reference TRBV7-3 and TRBJ2-3, reads GAGVSQTPSNKVTEKGKYVELRCDPISGHTALYWYRQSLGQGPEFLIYFQGTGAADDSGLPNDRFFAVRPEGSVSTLKIQRTERGDSAVYLCASSSARGATQYFGPGTRLTVL.

The rearrangement joins TRBV25-1 to TRBJ2-7; perhaps TRBD2 as D (6 bases). This CDR3 is 14 amino acids long. The germline CDR1 and CDR2 sequences are MGHDK and SYGVNS. Trimming took off 1 base at V and 4 bases at J, with 11 bases between the two ends. The CDR3 loop is CASSEWGEVYEQYF. CDR3 coding DNA: TGTGCCAGCAGTGAATGGGGGGAGGTTTACGAGCAGTACTTC.

The V gene is TRBV6-1, the J gene TRBJ2-5, with D possibly being TRBD2 (6 bases). The CDR3 covers 14 residues. Trimming took 2 bases from V and 6 from J, leaving 13 bases between them. Germline V gene sequence: CDR1 MNHNS, CDR2 SASEGT. CDR3 sequence reads: CASSETWRGQTQYF. CDR3 in DNA: TGTGCCAGCAGTGAAACCTGGAGGGGCCAGACCCAGTACTTC.

This rearrangement joins TRBV11-1 to TRBJ2-5; possible D gene TRBD1, 5 bases. Germline CDR1 is SGHAT and CDR2 is FQDESV (reference sequence). V dropped 3 bases and J dropped 7 bases, with 9 bases sitting between them. CDR3 length: 12 residues. The CDR3 protein is CASSFRGGTQYF. CDR3 nucleotide sequence: TGTGCCAGCAGCTTTAGGGGTGGGACCCAGTACTTC. Using reference TRBV11-1 and TRBJ2-5 for the parts outside the CDR3, the full variable domain is EAEVAQSPRYKITEKSQAVAFWCDPISGHATLYWYRQILGQGPELLVQFQDESVVDDSQLPKDRFSAERLKGVDSTLKIQPAELGDSAMYLCASSFRGGTQYFGPGTRLLVL.

The V and J genes are TRBV19 and TRBJ1-5; TRBD1 might be the D (6 bases). In germline, CDR1 is LNHDA, CDR2 SQIVND (reference sequence). The CDR3 runs to 13 residues. With 5 bases removed from V and 6 bases from J, the gap between germline ends came to 11 bases. The CDR3 sequence is CASSWQGTQPQHF. The CDR3, as DNA: TGTGCCAGTAGTTGGCAGGGGACTCAGCCCCAGCATTTT.

The chain couples TRBV30 to TRBJ1-2, with a tentative D call TRBD1 (5 bases). Germline CDR1 is GTSNPN and CDR2 is SVGIG (reference sequence). The V end was cut by 3 bases, the J end by 4 bases, with 12 bases between. There are 13 residues in the CDR3. CDR3 protein: CAWSPGTAYGYTF. The CDR3 nucleotides are TGTGCCTGGAGCCCAGGGACGGCCTATGGCTACACCTTC.

This chain uses TRBV5-1 with TRBJ2-1, with 7 bases that match TRBD2. Germline CDR1 reads SGHRS; CDR2 reads YFSETQ. The J segment lost 2 bases and the V segment lost 0 bases, leaving 5 bases of the junction unmatched. The length of the CDR3 is 16 residues. CDR3 sequence: CASSLGASGAYNEQFF. CDR3 bases: TGCGCCAGCAGCTTGGGTGCTAGCGGAGCCTACAATGAGCAGTTCTTC.

CDR3 DNA: TGTGCCAGCTCACCGATGGACAACCACCTCTCTGGAAACACCATATATTTT. Protein product: CASSPMDNHLSGNTIYF. The V call is TRBV18, the J call TRBJ1-3; tentatively, D is TRBD1 (5 bases). The CDR3 totals 17 residues. Germline V gives CDR1 KGHSH, CDR2 LQKENI. V dropped 3 bases and J dropped 0 bases, with 15 bases sitting between them.

This rearrangement joins TRBV7-9 to TRBJ2-5; 7 bases are a match to TRBD1. Trimming cost V 6 bases and J 9 bases; bases outside gene matches: 7. This CDR3 spans 12 amino acids. Germline V gene lookup returns CDR1 SEHNR and CDR2 FQNEAQ (reference sequence). CDR3 DNA sequence: TGTGCCAGCAGTCCACAGGGGACGTCCCAGTACTTC. Residues: CASSPQGTSQYF.

V gene TRBV4-1 combines with J gene TRBJ1-3, with TRBD1 matching over 7 bases. This CDR3 spans 18 amino acids. CDR1 is MGHRA and CDR2 is YSYEKL in the germline V gene. J gave up 2 bases and V 2 bases, and 12 bases lay outside the gene matches. CDR3: CASSQRGAGGSAGNTIYF. The CDR3 DNA sequence: TGCGCCAGCAGCCAAAGGGGGGCAGGGGGATCGGCTGGAAACACCATATATTTT.

The count of this clone is one. The chain joins TRBV5-1 to TRBJ1-2, with 7 bases lining up with TRBD1. Germline CDR1 SGHRS, CDR2 YFSETQ. The trim removed 4 bases at V and 4 bases at J, leaving 10 bases unmatched. This CDR3 spans 15 amino acids. The CDR3 loop reads CASSALTGTVYGYTF. CDR3 nucleotide sequence: TGCGCCAGCAGCGCACTTACCGGGACAGTCTATGGCTACACCTTC.